Presented here are 31 T cell receptor beta chains from one specimen sequenced in a study of T cells in localized non-small cell lung cancer. Here immunoSEQ multiplex PCR was the method, and the copy in TCRdb shows in-frame clones only, minus some. The sample carries some 20,000 clones, roughly nine tenths recorded once. Sample: peripheral blood, taken before any cancer treatment. These TCRs come from a woman between 35 and 70 years old with stage I lung adenocarcinoma.

V gene TRBV10-3 combines with J gene TRBJ1-5; D unclear. V was trimmed by 4 bases and J by 0 bases, leaving 10 bases between them. The CDR3 sequence is 15 residues long. Germline-derived CDR1 and CDR2 are ENHRY and SYGVKD. The CDR3 here is CAISATHPSNQPQHF. The CDR3 nucleotides are TGTGCCATCAGTGCGACCCACCCTAGCAATCAGCCCCAGCATTTT.

A remark on this clone: The junction shows a germline mismatch at one end, possibly a read error. The chain joins TRBV7-8 to TRBJ1-2, with D maybe TRBD1 (5 bases). Germline V gives CDR1 SGHVS, CDR2 FQNEAQ. The length of the CDR3 is 13 residues. CDR3 sequence (DNA): TGTGCCAGCGCCCGAGGGGTCCAGGGCCCAATCAATTTC. It codes for CASARGVQGPINF.

The gene calls are TRBV12-5 and TRBJ2-7; D is perhaps TRBD2 (7 bases). The CDR3 runs 14 residues. Germline V gives CDR1 LGHNT, CDR2 FRNRAP. The V end was cut by 9 bases, the J end by 3 bases, with 18 bases between. CDR3 sequence: CASAGAAPNYEQYF. In nucleotides, the CDR3 is TGTGCTAGCGCGGGGGCAGCGCCTAACTACGAGCAGTACTTC.

This chain uses TRBV30 with TRBJ1-1; no clear D. The CDR3 is made up of 13 amino acids. Germline loops: CDR1 GTSNPN, CDR2 SVGIG (reference sequence). V lost 2 bases to trimming and J lost 2 bases, with 9 bases between them. The CDR3 coding sequence is TGTGCCTGGAGTAAGACAATCAACACTGAAGCTTTCTTT. It encodes CAWSKTINTEAFF.

The chain recombines TRBV6-5 with TRBJ1-3; D is unclear. The CDR3 runs to 15 residues. V dropped 0 bases and J dropped 0 bases, with 6 bases sitting between them. CDR1 is MNHEY, CDR2 SVGAGI, per germline. CDR3 sequence reads: CASSYSGSSGNTIYF. CDR3 DNA sequence: TGTGCCAGCAGTTACTCCGGCAGCTCTGGAAACACCATATATTTT.

This clone was seen more than once but under ten times. V is TRBV1 and J is TRBJ1-5; TRBD1 reflects the table's D call only, with no check against the DNA. TRBV1 is a listed pseudogene. The CDR3 extends over 14 amino acids. DNA of the CDR3: TGCACCAGCAGCCAAGATAAAGGGGGCCAGCCCCAGCATTTT. It encodes CTSSQDKGGQPQHF.

Note on this clone: Other DNA sequences from this sample encode an identical CDR3 as well. The rearrangement joins TRBV9 to TRBJ1-3, with D uncertain. CDR3 length: 15 residues. Trimming removed 3 bases from V and 0 bases from J, with 10 bases in between. Germline CDR1 reads SGDLS; CDR2 reads YYNGEE. CDR3 bases: TGTGCCAGCAGCGGGGGAGGGAGCTCTGGAAACACCATATATTTT. Amino acid sequence: CASSGGGSSGNTIYF.

The rearrangement joins TRBV29-1 to TRBJ1-3; the match to TRBD1 covers 7 bases. In germline, CDR1 is SQVTM, CDR2 ANQGSEA. The CDR3 runs 13 residues. Trimming at V came to 3 bases and at J to 4 bases, leaving 3 bases not matched to a gene. CDR3 region: CSVETGSGNTIYF. As DNA, the CDR3 is TGCAGCGTTGAGACAGGGAGCGGAAACACCATATATTTT.

This clone was seen more than once but under ten times. The chain uses TRBV19 and TRBJ2-5; D is tentatively TRBD1 or TRBD2 (6 bases each). The CDR3 spans 14 residues. Per the germline V gene, CDR1 is LNHDA and CDR2 is SQIVND (reference sequence). Trimming shortened V by 4 bases and J by 3 bases, and 12 bases separated the two germline ends. CDR3 residues: CASSTGGTKETQYF. Written as DNA, the CDR3 is TGTGCCAGTAGTACAGGCGGGACAAAAGAGACCCAGTACTTC.

This sequence joins TRBV6-8 and TRBJ1-5, with D unresolved. Germline CDR1 is MNHGY and CDR2 is SAAAGT. This CDR3 comprises 14 residues. Between the trimmed V and J ends, which lost 8 bases and 3 bases, there was a span of 14 bases. DNA for the CDR3: TGTGCCAGCCCCCTCGACGGACTCAATCAGCCCCAGCATTTT. It yields the protein CASPLDGLNQPQHF.

The chain recombines TRBV11-3 with TRBJ2-5; 7 nucleotides agree with TRBD1. Germline assignment: CDR1 SGHNT and CDR2 YENEEA. This CDR3 region has 14 residues. J lost 3 bases, V lost 4 bases, and 5 bases had no gene match. CDR3 protein: CASSSGGLKETQYF. The CDR3 region has the DNA TGTGCCAGCAGCTCAGGGGGATTGAAAGAGACCCAGTACTTC.

The table lists this clone with a count of one. The rearrangement links TRBV4-2 to TRBJ2-1; the D gene is possibly TRBD2 (5 bases). The CDR3 contains 16 residues. The germline CDR1 and CDR2 sequences are LGHNA and YNFKEQ. V lost 4 bases, J lost 4 bases, and 17 bases lay in between. The CDR3 spells CASSPTETTRYNEQFF. CDR3 sequence (DNA): TGTGCCAGCAGCCCTACTGAGACTACAAGGTACAATGAGCAGTTCTTC.

The chain has TRBV19 and TRBJ1-1; 10 bases fit TRBD1. Germline values: CDR1 LNHDA, CDR2 SQIVND (reference sequence). The CDR3 runs to 15 residues. Unmatched junction bases numbered 4, after V lost 2 bases and J lost 4 bases. The CDR3, as DNA: TGTGCCAGTAGTATACCCCGGACAGGGGGCACTGAAGCTTTCTTT. Protein: CASSIPRTGGTEAFF.

For the CDR3, the DNA is TGTGCCAGCAGCTTTTCCCCAGGTTCCAACTATGGCTACACCTTC. It codes for CASSFSPGSNYGYTF. J is TRBJ1-2 and V is TRBV7-2; D not resolved. The V end lost 3 bases, the J end lost 2 bases, and 13 bases lay between the germline ends. The CDR3 length is 15 residues. Germline CDR1 reads SGHTA; CDR2 reads FQGNSA. Combining the CDR3 with reference TRBV7-2 and TRBJ1-2 gives the whole variable domain GAGVSQSPSNKVTEKGKDVELRCDPISGHTALYWYRQSLGQGLEFLIYFQGNSAPDKSGLPSDRFSAERTGGSVSTLTIQRTQQEDSAVYLCASSFSPGSNYGYTFGSGTRLTVV.

The genes are TRBV28 and TRBJ2-2; TRBD1 aligns across 7 bases. CDR1 MDHEN and CDR2 SYDVKM come from the germline V gene. The length of the CDR3 is 14 residues. After removal of 5 bases from V and 11 bases from J, the junction contained 11 bases not matched to a gene. CDR3 region: CASSHPTRQGELFF. The DNA for the CDR3 is TGTGCCAGCAGTCACCCCACGCGACAGGGAGAGCTGTTTTTT.

This clone came up a few times. The chain is built from TRBV5-8 and TRBJ1-4; TRBD1 agrees at 9 bases. The CDR3 extends over 14 amino acids. In germline, CDR1 is SGHTS, CDR2 YDEGEE. Trimming removed 6 bases from V and 7 bases from J; junction bases left unmatched: 7. The CDR3 sequence: CASILTGGGEKLFF. DNA for the CDR3: TGTGCCAGCATTCTGACAGGGGGAGGTGAAAAACTGTTTTTT.

The chain couples TRBV5-6 to TRBJ2-2; the D gene is possibly TRBD1 (5 bases). Germline-derived CDR1 and CDR2 are SGHDT and YYEEEE. The V and J ends lost 4 bases and 5 bases respectively, with 12 bases between them. CDR3 length: 14 amino acids. CDR3 in amino acids: CASSPARGTGELFF. Written as DNA, the CDR3 is TGTGCCAGCAGCCCTGCTAGGGGAACCGGGGAGCTGTTTTTT.

The CDR3 region has the DNA TGCGCCAGCAGCTTGAAAGGCGGCGACAGCCTCTTCAAAAACATTCAGTACTTC. As protein: CASSLKGGDSLFKNIQYF. V usage is TRBV5-1 and J usage is TRBJ2-4; tentative D call: TRBD1 (5 bases). There are 18 residues in the CDR3. Germline CDR1 and CDR2: SGHRS and YFSETQ. The V gene lost 1 base and the J gene lost 3 bases, with 20 bases spanning the gap.

The gene calls are TRBV5-1 and TRBJ1-2, with TRBD1 as a possible D gene (6 bases). The CDR3 covers 14 residues. Trimming took off 7 bases at V and 6 bases at J, with 19 bases between the two ends. CDR1 is SGHRS and CDR2 is YFSETQ in the germline V gene. CDR3: CASDFFVGAHGYTF. The CDR3 DNA reads TGCGCCAGCGATTTTTTTGTGGGGGCGCATGGCTACACCTTC.

V usage is TRBV6-5 and J usage is TRBJ1-2; tentatively, D is TRBD1 (6 bases). The germline V gene has CDR1 MNHEY and CDR2 SVGAGI. Trimming removed 2 bases from V and 4 bases from J, with 8 bases in between. This CDR3 is 13 amino acids long. CDR3 DNA sequence: TGTGCCAGCAGTTACCAGGGGCCCTATGGCTACACCTTC. It yields the protein CASSYQGPYGYTF.

The rearrangement links TRBV9 to TRBJ2-2, with 8 bases fitting TRBD1. This CDR3 is 15 amino acids long. V shed 2 bases, J shed 3 bases, and the junction held 3 bases outside the gene matches. CDR1 is SGDLS and CDR2 is YYNGEE in the germline V gene. The CDR3 sequence is CASSVAGGDTGELFF. The CDR3 DNA reads TGTGCCAGCAGCGTGGCAGGGGGCGACACCGGGGAGCTGTTTTTT.

The genes are TRBV28 and TRBJ1-4; tentatively, D is TRBD1 (6 bases). V lost 5 bases to trimming and J lost 7 bases, with 14 bases between them. Germline loops: CDR1 MDHEN, CDR2 SYDVKM. The CDR3 consists of 14 residues. The CDR3 coding sequence is TGTGCCAGCAGTATAGGGGGTGAGGGTGAAAAACTGTTTTTT. This encodes CASSIGGEGEKLFF.

V usage is TRBV19 and J usage is TRBJ1-6; D may be TRBD1 (6 bases). Germline CDR1 reads LNHDA; CDR2 reads SQIVND (reference sequence). The CDR3 length is 14 residues. Trimming took 1 base from V and 7 from J, leaving 8 bases between them. For the CDR3, the DNA is TGTGCCAGTAGTATAGGGCAGGGGAATTCACCCCTCCACTTT. Its translation: CASSIGQGNSPLHF.

The chain couples TRBV5-6 to TRBJ1-1; D gene ambiguous. The germline CDR1 and CDR2 sequences are SGHDT and YYEEEE. The CDR3 is 13 amino acids. V lost 0 bases to trimming and J lost 2 bases, with 5 bases between them. CDR3 in DNA: TGTGCCAGCAGCTTGGACAGTAACACTGAAGCTTTCTTT. The encoded protein is CASSLDSNTEAFF.

The chain joins TRBV18 to TRBJ1-1; TRBD1 matches 10 bases. The V gene end was trimmed by 3 bases and the J gene end by 4 bases; junction bases not matched to a gene: 5. Germline V gene sequence: CDR1 KGHSH, CDR2 LQKENI. CDR3 length: 15 residues. The CDR3 DNA is TGTGCCAGCTCACCGGCGGGACAGGGGAGCACTGAAGCTTTCTTT. This sequence encodes CASSPAGQGSTEAFF.

V gene TRBV6-4 combines with J gene TRBJ2-2, with 11 bases lining up with TRBD2. The J segment lost 5 bases and the V segment lost 7 bases, leaving 18 bases of the junction unmatched. The CDR3 length is 19 residues. The germline V gene has CDR1 MRHNA and CDR2 SNTAGT. The CDR3 loop is CASISTGTSGPGGTGELFF. The CDR3 DNA reads as TGTGCCAGCATTTCGACCGGGACTAGCGGCCCAGGTGGAACCGGGGAGCTGTTTTTT.

The CDR3 is CASSYRIAGTGELFF. In DNA, the CDR3 is TGTGCCAGCAGTTACCGAATCGCCGGGACCGGGGAGCTGTTTTTT. The V and J genes are TRBV6-6 and TRBJ2-2; no firm D call. In germline, CDR1 is MNHNY, CDR2 SVGAGI (reference sequence). V lost 2 bases to trimming and J lost 5 bases, with 12 bases between them. The CDR3 is made up of 15 amino acids.

This clone showed up just once. This chain uses TRBV29-1 with TRBJ2-3, with 8 bases that match TRBD2. The germline CDR1 and CDR2 sequences are SQVTM and ANQGSEA. V trimming: 4 bases; J trimming: 0 bases; junction bases outside the gene matches: 6. The CDR3 runs 15 residues. CDR3 nucleotide sequence: TGCAGCGTTGTTTGGACGGGGGGGAGCACAGATACGCAGTATTTT. Translated: CSVVWTGGSTDTQYF.

This clone has only one observation. J is TRBJ1-4 and V is TRBV15; 9 nucleotides match TRBD1. This CDR3 has 14 residues. J was trimmed by 8 bases and V by 2 bases; bases with no gene match: 3. Germline CDR1 LNHNV, CDR2 YYDKDF (reference sequence). The CDR3 here is CATSRPTGGEKLFF. CDR3 nucleotide sequence: TGTGCCACCAGCAGACCGACAGGGGGGGAAAAACTGTTTTTT.

The J gene is TRBJ1-1, the V gene TRBV2; D remains unclear. Germline CDR1 is SNHLY and CDR2 is FYNNEI. This CDR3 is 13 amino acids long. V was cut by 3 bases and J by 2 bases, with 7 bases left in between. Here the CDR3 reads CASSEDPNTEAFF. CDR3 DNA: TGTGCCAGCAGTGAGGACCCCAACACTGAAGCTTTCTTT.

The rearrangement links TRBV4-2 to TRBJ2-1; maybe TRBD1 (6 bases). CDR3 length: 15 residues. V lost 0 bases, J lost 6 bases, and 12 bases lay in between. The V gene's germline CDR1 is LGHNA and CDR2 YNFKEQ. CDR3 amino acids: CASSQDQQGINEQFF. Here the CDR3 DNA reads TGTGCCAGCAGCCAAGATCAGCAGGGGATCAATGAGCAGTTCTTC.